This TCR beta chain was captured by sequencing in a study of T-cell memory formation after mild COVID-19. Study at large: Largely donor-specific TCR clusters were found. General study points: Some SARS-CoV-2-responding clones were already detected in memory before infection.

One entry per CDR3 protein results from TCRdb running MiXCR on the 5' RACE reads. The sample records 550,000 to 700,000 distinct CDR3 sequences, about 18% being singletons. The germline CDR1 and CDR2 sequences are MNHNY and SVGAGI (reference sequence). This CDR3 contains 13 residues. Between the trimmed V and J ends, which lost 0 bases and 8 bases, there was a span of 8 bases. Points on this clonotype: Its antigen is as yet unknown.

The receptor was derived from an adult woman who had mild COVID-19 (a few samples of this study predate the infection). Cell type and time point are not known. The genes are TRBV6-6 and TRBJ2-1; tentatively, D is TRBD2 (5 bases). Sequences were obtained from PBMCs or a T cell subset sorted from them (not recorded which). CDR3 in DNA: TGTGCCAGCAGTTACTCGGAGGTCTATGAGCAGTTCTTC. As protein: CASSYSEVYEQFF.